Listed below are T cell receptor beta chains from one sample, sequenced in a study of blood T cell repertoires in COVID-19. The assay was immunoSEQ multiplex PCR, and TCRdb's table has in-frame clones only and misses some. The data hold about 480,000 clones, with roughly 90% observed a single time. Sequencing used PBMCs or T cells enriched from blood (not recorded which). The receptors originated from a woman aged 40 to 49 who had recovered from COVID-19. CDR3s include the opening cysteine and the closing phenylalanine or tryptophan. A D gene is named only where the DNA matches it firmly. Where a row states a size, it is once, few, many or the class of an expanded clone; other rows omit it.

V gene	clone size	J gene	CDR3 length	D gene	CDR3 DNA	CDR3 protein
TRBV11-3	few	TRBJ1-1	15	TRBD1	TGTGCCAGCAGCTTAGAAGGGCAGGGGGGCACTGAAGCTTTCTTT	CASSLEGQGGTEAFF
TRBV7-9	.	TRBJ2-1	17	.	TGTGCCAGCAGCCCGACACCAGACAGAGTCCCCCGCAATGAGCAGTTCTTC	CASSPTPDRVPRNEQFF
TRBV27	.	TRBJ2-1	17	.	TGTGCCAGCAGTTTTGACCCCCTAGCTTTACTATCAGGTGAGCAGTTCTTC	CASSFDPLALLSGEQFF
TRBV27	once	TRBJ1-2	15	TRBD1	TGTGCCAGCAGTTCCACAGGGGGCGGGTACTATGGCTACACCTTC	CASSSTGGGYYGYTF
TRBV13	.	TRBJ1-3	14	.	TGTGCCAGCAGCTTAATTGGCAGGGGAAACACCATATATTTT	CASSLIGRGNTIYF
TRBV29-1	.	TRBJ1-2	14	TRBD1	TGCAGCGTTGACGACAGGGGGACTGACTATGGCTACACCTTC	CSVDDRGTDYGYTF
TRBV29-1	.	TRBJ1-1	13	.	TGCAGCGTTGAAGGCGCAGGGGCGAATGAAGCTTTCTTT	CSVEGAGANEAFF
TRBV5-4	.	TRBJ1-2	13	.	TGTGCCAGCAGCTTGGCAGGGAACTATGGCTACACCTTC	CASSLAGNYGYTF
TRBV15	.	TRBJ2-5	15	.	TGTGCCACCAGCAGCTTCGACAGGTACCAAGAGACCCAGTACTTC	CATSSFDRYQETQYF
TRBV19	.	TRBJ2-6	18	TRBD2	TGTGCCAGTAGTAACCTAGCGGGTTTAAGCTCTGGGGCCAACGTCCTGACTTTC	CASSNLAGLSSGANVLTF
TRBV7-9	.	TRBJ2-1	14	TRBD2	TGTGCCAGCAGCGCTAGCGGGAGGACGAATGAGCAGTTCTTC	CASSASGRTNEQFF
TRBV2	few	TRBJ2-7	15	.	TGTGCCAGCAGTGTTAACACGGACATCTCCTACGAGCAGTACTTC	CASSVNTDISYEQYF
TRBV24-1	.	TRBJ2-1	13	.	TGTGCCACCAGTGCAGAGGGTAGTAATGAGCAGTTCTTC	CATSAEGSNEQFF
TRBV19	.	TRBJ1-5	14	TRBD1	TGTGCCAGTAGTCCGGGACAGCGCAATCAGCCCCAGCATTTT	CASSPGQRNQPQHF
TRBV27	.	TRBJ1-2	15	.	TGTGCCAGCAGACAGAAAACACAGAACTTCTATGGCTACACCTTC	CASRQKTQNFYGYTF
TRBV9	once	TRBJ1-6	14	TRBD1	TGTGCCAGCAGCTTTGGACAGGGGGATTCACCCCTCCACTTT	CASSFGQGDSPLHF
TRBV6-5	.	TRBJ2-1	15	TRBD2	TGTGCCAGCAGACTAGCGGGATGGGGGTACAATGAGCAGTTCTTC	CASRLAGWGYNEQFF
TRBV5-4	few	TRBJ1-2	16	.	TGTGCCAGCAGCTTGGGACAGAGTTCGTCCAACTATGGCTACACCTTC	CASSLGQSSSNYGYTF
TRBV9	.	TRBJ1-2	14	.	TGTGCCAGCAGCTCTGAGACAGGAGCCTATGGCTACACCTTC	CASSSETGAYGYTF
TRBV12-3/TRBV12-4	.	TRBJ1-1	12	.	TGTGCCAGCAGGGGGCCGTACACTGAAGCTTTCTTT	CASRGPYTEAFF
TRBV2	.	TRBJ1-5	16	TRBD1	TGTGCCAGCAGTGAATGGGACAGGGCGAGCAATCAGCCCCAGCATTTT	CASSEWDRASNQPQHF
TRBV19	.	TRBJ1-1	14	TRBD1	TGTGCCAGTACCCCGGACAGGGTGAACACTGAAGCTTTCTTT	CASTPDRVNTEAFF
TRBV12-3/TRBV12-4	once	TRBJ1-1	13	.	TGTGCCAGCAGTCCTTCAGCCGAGGCTGAAGCTTTCTTT	CASSPSAEAEAFF
TRBV7-6	.	TRBJ2-1	16	TRBD2	TGTGCCAGCAGCTTAGTAAGGACTAGCGGGCACAATGAGCAGTTCTTC	CASSLVRTSGHNEQFF
TRBV4-2	once	TRBJ2-3	18	TRBD2	TGTGCCAGCAGCCAAGACCCTCTCCCTAGCGGGAGATCAGATACGCAGTATTTT	CASSQDPLPSGRSDTQYF
TRBV5-1	.	TRBJ2-3	15	.	.	CASSHRGLSLDTQYF
TRBV5-4	.	TRBJ2-5	15	TRBD2	TGTGCCAGCAGCTTTGATCTAGCGGGAGGGGAGACCCAGTACTTC	CASSFDLAGGETQYF